These 27 T cell receptor beta chains were sequenced from one sample in a study of blood T cell repertoires in COVID-19 (dated by TCRdb to the early 2020s). The library was built by means of the immunoSEQ multiplex PCR assay. Drawn from immuneACCESS, this table holds only the in-frame rearrangements with V and J called that TCRdb kept. Clones are partly lost; checked studies trace under half to an unresolved V gene and leave the rest unexplained. The table for this sample lists 240,000 or so clones; more than 75% of them were counted only once. The ten largest clones represent 2% to 2.5% of the sample. Sequenced sample: PBMCs or T cells enriched from blood (not recorded which). The receptors derive from a woman between 50 and 59 years old who had recovered from COVID-19.

The chain couples TRBV2 to TRBJ1-6, with TRBD1 as a possible D gene (6 bases). From germline, CDR1 is SNHLY and CDR2 FYNNEI. This CDR3 has 15 amino acids. Trimming pared 6 bases from V and 5 bases from J, leaving 14 bases between. This CDR3 is CASSSEGGDNSPLHF. CDR3 in DNA: TGTGCCAGCAGCTCTGAGGGGGGGGATAATTCACCCCTCCACTTT. Supplemented by reference TRBV2 and TRBJ1-6, the full variable domain reads EPEVTQTPSHQVTQMGQEVILRCVPISNHLYFYWYRQILGQKVEFLVSFYNNEISEKSEIFDDQFSVERPDGSNFTLKIRSTKLEDSAMYFCASSSEGGDNSPLHFGNGTRLTVT.

The genes are TRBV28 and TRBJ1-1; no clear D. This CDR3 has 11 amino acids. Trimming took off 6 bases at V and 13 bases at J, with 15 bases between the two ends. CDR1 is MDHEN and CDR2 is SYDVKM in the germline V gene. As DNA, the CDR3 is TGTGCCAGCAGGGCCGACGGGTCCGATTTCTTT. This translates into CASRADGSDFF.

The chain employs TRBV4-3 and TRBJ2-6; weak D call: TRBD1 (5 bases). Germline V gene lookup returns CDR1 LGHNA and CDR2 YSLEER. CDR3 length: 17 amino acids. The V end was cut by 1 base, the J end by 2 bases, with 12 bases between. The CDR3: CASSQGSAGPGANVLTF. CDR3 sequence (DNA): TGCGCCAGCAGCCAAGGGTCGGCAGGGCCTGGGGCCAACGTCCTGACTTTC.

This clone was found a few times. The chain joins TRBV28 to TRBJ2-1; TRBD2 matches at 12 bases. This CDR3 is built from 16 residues. Germline values: CDR1 MDHEN, CDR2 SYDVKM. The trim removed 4 bases at V and 6 bases at J, leaving 7 bases unmatched. Here the CDR3 reads CASSSLAGGPFNEQFF. CDR3 bases: TGTGCCAGCAGTTCCCTAGCGGGAGGGCCCTTCAATGAGCAGTTCTTC.

The V and J genes are TRBV6-5 and TRBJ2-1; 8 nucleotides align to TRBD1. The germline gives CDR1 MNHEY, CDR2 SVGAGI. The CDR3 is 15 amino acids. V dropped 6 bases and J dropped 5; count of bases not matched to a gene: 9. CDR3 DNA sequence: TGTGCCAGCAGCAGGGGGCGGAACAGAGACAATGAGCAGTTCTTC. It codes for CASSRGRNRDNEQFF.

This chain's CDR3 is CASSPGTAGNTIYF. The CDR3 DNA sequence: TGTGCCAGCAGCCCGGGGACAGCTGGAAACACCATATATTTT. The rearrangement uses TRBV5-4 and TRBJ1-3; TRBD1 matches at 7 bases. The CDR3 extends over 14 amino acids. With 4 bases clipped from V and 2 bases from J, the junction kept 3 bases outside the gene matches. The V gene's germline CDR1 is SGHNT and CDR2 YYREEE (reference sequence).

This sequence joins TRBV9 and TRBJ2-1, with 9 positions matching TRBD2. Germline V CDR1 and CDR2: SGDLS, YYNGEE. This CDR3 spans 15 amino acids. With 0 bases clipped from V and 2 bases from J, the junction kept 0 bases outside the gene matches. CDR3: CASSVASGTYNEQFF. Here the CDR3 DNA reads TGTGCCAGCAGCGTAGCTAGCGGGACCTACAATGAGCAGTTCTTC.

This clone appeared once. The CDR3 loop reads CASSEAAGNTGELFF. DNA of the CDR3: TGCGCCAGCAGTGAGGCCGCCGGGAACACCGGGGAGCTGTTTTTT. The chain carries TRBV10-1 and TRBJ2-2; D ambiguous. There are 15 residues in the CDR3. Germline assignment: CDR1 WNHNN and CDR2 SYGVQD (reference sequence). V lost 2 bases, J lost 1 base, and 8 bases lay in between.

The chain combines TRBV29-1 with TRBJ2-7; 11 positions agree with TRBD2. CDR1 and CDR2 (germline): SQVTM, ANQGSEA. J lost 3 bases, V lost 5 bases, and 24 bases had no gene match. The CDR3 is 20 residues long. The CDR3 bases are TGCAGCGTTCGGTTTGTTGAACGGAGAAAACTAGCGGGAGAAAACTACGAGCAGTACTTC. Its protein product is CSVRFVERRKLAGENYEQYF.

This sequence joins TRBV11-3 and TRBJ2-1, with TRBD2 matching 9 bases. The CDR3 sequence is 13 residues long. The V segment lost 1 base and the J segment 9 bases; nucleotides outside the gene matches: 1. Germline V CDR1 and CDR2: SGHNT, YENEEA. CDR3 sequence: CASSLGTSVEQFF. CDR3 bases: TGTGCCAGCAGCTTAGGGACTAGCGTTGAGCAGTTCTTC.

The chain employs TRBV12-5 and TRBJ2-1; 8 nucleotides match TRBD1. CDR3 size: 18 residues. CDR1 and CDR2 from the germline V gene are LGHNT and FRNRAP. Germline trimming cut 1 base from V and 7 bases from J; bases unmatched to any gene: 15. The CDR3 DNA reads TGTGCTAGTGGTTTGGGTACCAAGACCGGGACAGGCCCTAATGAGCAGTTCTTC. Translated, it gives CASGLGTKTGTGPNEQFF.

V and J are TRBV12-2 and TRBJ2-1; the D call of TRBD2 is as the table states it, not checked on the DNA. TRBV12-2 is a pseudogene. The length of the CDR3 is 15 residues. The CDR3 nucleotides are TGTGCAAGTCGCCCCAAGCGGGAGGGCTTCGATGAGCAGTTCTTC. This translates into CASRPKREGFDEQFF.

The chain couples TRBV6-5 to TRBJ2-3; D is ambiguous. The CDR3 has 12 amino acids. Germline V gene data show CDR1 as MNHEY and CDR2 as SVGAGI. Trimming pared 10 bases from V and 4 bases from J, leaving 12 bases between. The CDR3 DNA reads as TGTGCCATTTCGTTGGCCCCAGATACGCAGTATTTT. This codes for CAISLAPDTQYF.

V is TRBV27 and J is TRBJ2-3; maybe TRBD1 (6 bases). Germline lookup yields CDR1 MNHEY and CDR2 SMNVEV (reference sequence). V was shortened by 6 bases and J by 7 bases, with 14 bases between the two germline ends. The CDR3 covers 13 residues. CDR3: CASSRNRVNTQYF. The CDR3 bases are TGTGCCAGCAGCCGCAACAGGGTTAATACGCAGTATTTT.

The chain has TRBV6-4 and TRBJ2-3, with D possibly matching TRBD1 (5 bases). The CDR3 is 14 amino acids. Germline V gene data show CDR1 as MRHNA and CDR2 as SNTAGT. Deletions cut 4 bases from V and 4 bases from J, with 12 bases between. DNA of the CDR3: TGTGCCAGCAGTGTGGGATGGGGCTCAGATACGCAGTATTTT. It translates to CASSVGWGSDTQYF.

The genes are TRBV7-2 and TRBJ2-3; 13 bases line up with TRBD2. V was clipped by 6 bases and J by 5 bases; unmatched bases: 8. CDR1 and CDR2 from the germline V gene are SGHTA and FQGNSA. The CDR3 totals 16 residues. DNA for the CDR3: TGTGCCAGCAGTCGAACTAGCGGGAGGGTCAAAGATACGCAGTATTTT. Translation: CASSRTSGRVKDTQYF.

V is TRBV4-1 and J is TRBJ1-3; 8 bases agree with TRBD1. CDR1 MGHRA and CDR2 YSYEKL come from the germline V gene. Unmatched junction bases numbered 12, after V lost 5 bases and J lost 6 bases. This CDR3 is 16 amino acids long. Here the CDR3 DNA reads TGCGCCAGCAGCACACCGCGGGACAGGTCGACAAACACCATATATTTT. Translation: CASSTPRDRSTNTIYF.

The V call is TRBV6-5, the J call TRBJ2-7, with 8 bases lining up with TRBD2. V dropped 6 bases and J dropped 6; count of bases not matched to a gene: 10. The germline gives CDR1 MNHEY, CDR2 SVGAGI. The CDR3 has 14 residues. The CDR3 bases are TGTGCCAGCAGCTCCTATAGCGGGGAGAGCGAGCAGTACTTC. It specifies CASSSYSGESEQYF.

The gene calls are TRBV29-1 and TRBJ1-1; D call uncertain. Between the trimmed V and J ends, which lost 3 bases and 1 base, there was a span of 6 bases. The germline V gene encodes CDR1 SQVTM and CDR2 ANQGSEA. The CDR3 is 12 amino acids. In DNA form, the CDR3 reads TGCAGCGTTGATCGACAGAACACTGAAGCTTTCTTT. The encoded protein is CSVDRQNTEAFF.

J is TRBJ2-5 and V is TRBV7-2; 7 bases agree with TRBD2. CDR1 is SGHTA and CDR2 is FQGNSA in the germline V gene. CDR3 length equals 16 residues. Germline trimming cut 5 bases from V and 4 bases from J; bases unmatched to any gene: 13. In DNA form, the CDR3 reads TGTGCCAGCAGCCTTAACCAGGGCGGGGGTGGAGAGACCCAGTACTTC. It specifies CASSLNQGGGGETQYF.

This clone was observed once. J is TRBJ2-2 and V is TRBV4-3; TRBD2 agrees at 9 bases. Germline lookup yields CDR1 LGHNA and CDR2 YSLEER. The CDR3 has 15 residues. J lost 7 bases, V lost 3 bases, and 6 bases had no gene match. The CDR3 protein is CASSHGLALVGELFF. CDR3 sequence (DNA): TGCGCCAGCAGCCATGGACTAGCGTTAGTCGGGGAGCTGTTTTTT.

The chain joins TRBV7-9 to TRBJ1-2; 7 bases fit TRBD1. This CDR3 has 14 amino acids. CDR1 SEHNR and CDR2 FQNEAQ come from the germline V gene (reference sequence). The ends lost 4 bases at V and 4 bases at J; junction bases unmatched: 6. The CDR3 region is CASSSRTGAYGYTF. CDR3 bases: TGTGCCAGCAGCTCAAGAACAGGGGCCTATGGCTACACCTTC.

The chain links TRBV7-9 to TRBJ1-1; D unresolved. V was cut by 0 bases and J by 7 bases, with 12 bases left in between. CDR3 length equals 14 residues. Germline loops: CDR1 SEHNR, CDR2 FQNEAQ (reference sequence). CDR3 sequence reads: CASSLAEGASEAFF. CDR3 nucleotide sequence: TGTGCCAGCAGCTTAGCTGAGGGAGCTAGTGAAGCTTTCTTT. Variable domain in full (rest from reference TRBV7-9 and TRBJ1-1): DTGVSQNPRHKITKRGQNVTFRCDPISEHNRLYWYRQTLGQGPEFLTYFQNEAQLEKSRLLSDRFSAERPKGSFSTLEIQRTEQGDSAMYLCASSLAEGASEAFFGQGTRLTVV.

The V and J genes are TRBV18 and TRBJ2-7, with a weak D call TRBD2 (5 bases). The CDR3 runs 13 residues. Trimming removed 0 bases at V and 7 bases at J, with 10 bases between. Germline V CDR1 and CDR2: KGHSH, LQKENI. CDR3 bases: TGTGCCAGCTCACCACCGGTAGCGTCAGAGCAGTACTTC. Protein product: CASSPPVASEQYF.

The chain combines TRBV30 with TRBJ1-1; TRBD1 is a possible D gene (5 bases). The length of the CDR3 is 13 residues. Trimming stripped 4 bases from V and 0 bases from J, with 9 bases between. Germline CDR1 is GTSNPN and CDR2 is SVGIG (reference sequence). CDR3 residues: CAWKGVMNTEAFF. CDR3 DNA: TGTGCCTGGAAAGGGGTCATGAACACTGAAGCTTTCTTT.

This chain links TRBV5-8 with TRBJ2-7; no clear D gene. The CDR3 loop spans 9 amino acids. The V end was cut by 9 bases, the J end by 2 bases, with 3 bases between. Germline loops: CDR1 SGHTS, CDR2 YDEGEE. CDR3 nucleotides: TGTGCCACCACCTACGAGCAGTACTTC. As protein: CATTYEQYF. Drawing the rest from reference TRBV5-8 and TRBJ2-7, the complete variable domain is EAGVTQSPTHLIKTRGQQATLRCSPISGHTSVYWYQQALGLGLQFLLWYDEGEERNRGNFPPRFSGRQFPNYSSELNVNALELEDSALYLCATTYEQYFGPGTRLTVT.

The V call is TRBV28, the J call TRBJ1-2, with TRBD1 as a possible D gene (6 bases). The ends were cut back, 6 bases at V and 5 bases at J, with 16 bases in the middle. The CDR3 is made up of 14 amino acids. CDR1 and CDR2 from the germline V gene are MDHEN and SYDVKM. CDR3 region: CASRADRPPYGYTF. The CDR3 DNA is TGTGCCAGCAGAGCCGACAGGCCACCTTATGGCTACACCTTC.